These 9 T cell receptor beta chains came from one sample sequenced in a study of monozygotic twins with cystic fibrosis. Libraries were prepared by immunoSEQ multiplex PCR; TCRdb keeps only in-frame clonotypes and omits some of them. The data contain about 14,000 clones, 80% to 95% of them singletons. The sample taken for sequencing was blood. These receptors were obtained from a girl aged 2 to 10 with cystic fibrosis.

V gene TRBV30 combines with J gene TRBJ1-1; 10 bases map to TRBD1. This CDR3 region has 19 residues. Germline loops: CDR1 GTSNPN, CDR2 SVGIG (reference sequence). V was clipped by 2 bases and J by 4 bases; unmatched bases: 19. The DNA for the CDR3 is TGTGCCTGGAGTCCTTCTCTGTGGAGACAGGGGGCGATGGGCACTGAAGCTTTCTTT. Protein sequence: CAWSPSLWRQGAMGTEAFF.

V and J are TRBV28 and TRBJ1-5; 7 bases agree with TRBD1. The germline V gene encodes CDR1 MDHEN and CDR2 SYDVKM. CDR3 length equals 15 residues. Unmatched junction bases numbered 11, after V lost 5 bases and J lost 7 bases. CDR3 protein: CASSGDRAQKQPQHF. CDR3 coding DNA: TGTGCCAGCAGTGGAGACAGGGCCCAAAAACAGCCCCAGCATTTT.

This chain links TRBV7-9 with TRBJ1-3, with D maybe TRBD1 (6 bases). Trimming cost V 5 bases and J 0 bases, with 11 bases left between them. Germline values: CDR1 SEHNR, CDR2 FQNEAQ (reference sequence). The CDR3 consists of 15 residues. The CDR3 coding sequence is TGTGCCAGCAGCAGAACAGGGCACTCTGGAAACACCATATATTTT. This codes for CASSRTGHSGNTIYF. Full variable domain (missing parts from reference TRBV7-9 and TRBJ1-3): DTGVSQNPRHKITKRGQNVTFRCDPISEHNRLYWYRQTLGQGPEFLTYFQNEAQLEKSRLLSDRFSAERPKGSFSTLEIQRTEQGDSAMYLCASSRTGHSGNTIYFGEGSWLTVV.

The V call is TRBV6-6, the J call TRBJ1-1, with D possibly matching TRBD1 (6 bases). V lost 2 bases and J lost 1, with 8 bases in between. The CDR3 loop spans 14 amino acids. CDR1 MNHNY and CDR2 SVGAGI come from the germline V gene (reference sequence). Here the CDR3 DNA reads TGTGCCAGCAGTTACCAGGGACAGAACACTGAAGCTTTCTTT. Protein sequence: CASSYQGQNTEAFF.

The chain is built from TRBV5-1 and TRBJ2-7; possibly TRBD2 for D (5 bases). CDR1 and CDR2 from the germline V gene are SGHRS and YFSETQ. The germline V and J ends were trimmed by 6 bases and 5 bases, with 24 bases remaining between them. The CDR3 contains 16 residues. The CDR3 protein is CASTPVGLGAHHEQYF. In nucleotides, the CDR3 is TGCGCCAGCACCCCGGTAGGTTTGGGAGCGCATCACGAGCAGTACTTC. Looking up the rest from reference TRBV5-1 and TRBJ2-7 gives the full variable domain: KAGVTQTPRYLIKTRGQQVTLSCSPISGHRSVSWYQQTPGQGLQFLFEYFSETQRNKGNFPGRFSGRQFSNSRSEMNVSTLELGDSALYLCASTPVGLGAHHEQYFGPGTRLTVT.

This rearrangement joins TRBV28 to TRBJ2-7; 11 nucleotides align to TRBD2. The CDR3 consists of 14 residues. CDR1 and CDR2 from the germline V gene are MDHEN and SYDVKM. With 7 bases clipped from V and 2 bases from J, the junction kept 4 bases outside the gene matches. The CDR3 DNA sequence: TGTGCCAGCAATGAACTAGCGGGAGCCTACGAGCAGTACTTC. The encoded protein is CASNELAGAYEQYF. Filled out from reference TRBV28 and TRBJ2-7, the complete variable domain reads DVKVTQSSRYLVKRTGEKVFLECVQDMDHENMFWYRQDPGLGLRLIYFSYDVKMKEKGDIPEGYSVSREKKERFSLILESASTNQTSMYLCASNELAGAYEQYFGPGTRLTVT.

The rearrangement uses TRBV30 and TRBJ1-1; D gene uncertain. Germline V CDR1 and CDR2: GTSNPN, SVGIG (reference sequence). The V and J ends lost 4 bases and 3 bases respectively, with 9 bases between them. The CDR3 length is 12 residues. CDR3 DNA: TGTGCCTGGAAGTCAGACTACACTGAAGCTTTCTTT. Amino acid sequence: CAWKSDYTEAFF. The full variable domain, completed using reference TRBV30 and TRBJ1-1, is SQTIHQWPATLVQPVGSPLSLECTVEGTSNPNLYWYRQAAGRGLQLLFYSVGIGQISSEVPQNLSASRPQDRQFILSSKKLLLSDSGFYLCAWKSDYTEAFFGQGTRLTVV.

This clone appeared a single time. J is TRBJ2-1 and V is TRBV6-6; TRBD2 is a possible D gene (5 bases). The CDR3 contains 14 residues. Germline CDR1 MNHNY, CDR2 SVGAGI (reference sequence). V lost 5 bases and J 7 bases, leaving 15 bases between the germline ends. This CDR3 is CASSPTGMGNEQFF. The CDR3, as DNA: TGTGCCAGCAGTCCCACGGGGATGGGTAATGAGCAGTTCTTC.

V usage is TRBV7-2 and J usage is TRBJ1-1; D call uncertain. Germline lookup yields CDR1 SGHTA and CDR2 FQGNSA. This CDR3 region has 13 residues. V was clipped by 1 base and J by 4 bases, with 7 bases between them. The CDR3 bases are TGTGCCAGCAGCTTAGGTGGGATCACTGAAGCTTTCTTT. Residues: CASSLGGITEAFF. Full variable domain (remainder filled in from reference TRBV7-2 and TRBJ1-1): GAGVSQSPSNKVTEKGKDVELRCDPISGHTALYWYRQSLGQGLEFLIYFQGNSAPDKSGLPSDRFSAERTGGSVSTLTIQRTQQEDSAVYLCASSLGGITEAFFGQGTRLTVV.